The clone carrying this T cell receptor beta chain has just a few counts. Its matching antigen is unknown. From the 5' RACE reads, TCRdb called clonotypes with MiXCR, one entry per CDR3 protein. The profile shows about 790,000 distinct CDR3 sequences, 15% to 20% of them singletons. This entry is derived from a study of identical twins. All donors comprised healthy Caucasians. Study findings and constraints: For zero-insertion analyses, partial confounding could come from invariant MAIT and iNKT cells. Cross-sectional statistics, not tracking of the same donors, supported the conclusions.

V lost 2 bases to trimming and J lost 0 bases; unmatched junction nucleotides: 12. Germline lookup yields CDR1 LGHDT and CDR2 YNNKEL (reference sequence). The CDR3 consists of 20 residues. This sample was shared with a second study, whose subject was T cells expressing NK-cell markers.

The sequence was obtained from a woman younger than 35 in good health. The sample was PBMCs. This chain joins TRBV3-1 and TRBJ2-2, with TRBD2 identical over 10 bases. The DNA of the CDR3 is TGTGCCAGCAGCCAAATCGTCTTTCTAGCGGGGGACGCGAACACCGGGGAGCTGTTTTTT. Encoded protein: CASSQIVFLAGDANTGELFF.